The TCR beta chain under discussion was sequenced for a study of cytotoxic CD8 clonotypes in ibrutinib-treated CLL. The table came from immunoSEQ multiplex PCR; TCRdb's copy has only in-frame clones and leaves some out. The table shows fewer than 400,000 clones, with 67% occurring only once. The input for sequencing was PBMCs, taken after 36 months of ibrutinib treatment. The source is a human donor with chronic lymphocytic leukemia.

The DNA of the CDR3 is TGCGCCAGCAGTAGAGGGATTTTAAAACTAGCGGGAGACGCGAATACGCAGTATTTT. Amino acid sequence: CASSRGILKLAGDANTQYF. This chain joins TRBV5-1 and TRBJ2-3, with 11 bases aligning to TRBD2. Trimming took 5 bases from V and 7 from J; bases not matched to a gene: 21. The germline CDR1 and CDR2 sequences are SGHRS and YFSETQ. CDR3 length: 19 amino acids.